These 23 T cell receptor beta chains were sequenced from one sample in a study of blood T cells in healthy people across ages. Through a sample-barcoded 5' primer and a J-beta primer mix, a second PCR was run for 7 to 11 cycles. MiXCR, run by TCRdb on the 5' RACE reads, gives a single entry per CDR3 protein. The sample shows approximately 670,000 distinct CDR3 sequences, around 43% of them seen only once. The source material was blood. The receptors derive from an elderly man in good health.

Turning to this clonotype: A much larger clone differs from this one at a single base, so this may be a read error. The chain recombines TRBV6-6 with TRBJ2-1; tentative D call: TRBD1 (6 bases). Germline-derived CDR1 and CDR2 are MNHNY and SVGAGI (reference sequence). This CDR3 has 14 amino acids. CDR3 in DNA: TGTGCCGGCAGCCTCGGACAGAGATACAATGAGCAGTTCTTC. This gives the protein CAGSLGQRYNEQFF.

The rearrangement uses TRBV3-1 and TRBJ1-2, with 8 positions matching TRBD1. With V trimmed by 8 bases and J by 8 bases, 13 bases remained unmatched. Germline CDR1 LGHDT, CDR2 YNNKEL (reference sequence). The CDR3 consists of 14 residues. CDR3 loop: CASGRTGGVKGYTF. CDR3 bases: TGTGCCAGCGGCCGAACAGGGGGTGTGAAAGGCTACACCTTC.

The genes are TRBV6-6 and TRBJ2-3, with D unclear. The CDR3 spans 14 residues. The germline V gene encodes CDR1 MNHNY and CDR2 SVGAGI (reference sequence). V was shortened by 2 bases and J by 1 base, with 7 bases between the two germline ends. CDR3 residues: CASSYTDRTDTQYF. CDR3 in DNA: TGTGCCAGCAGTTACACGGACCGCACAGATACGCAGTATTTT.

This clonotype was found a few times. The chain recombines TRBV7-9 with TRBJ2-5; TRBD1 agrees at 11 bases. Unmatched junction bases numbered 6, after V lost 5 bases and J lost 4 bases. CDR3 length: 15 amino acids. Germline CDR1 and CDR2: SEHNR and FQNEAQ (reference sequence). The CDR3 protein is CASSTQDRGRETQYF. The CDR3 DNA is TGTGCCAGCAGCACCCAGGACAGGGGGCGAGAGACCCAGTACTTC.

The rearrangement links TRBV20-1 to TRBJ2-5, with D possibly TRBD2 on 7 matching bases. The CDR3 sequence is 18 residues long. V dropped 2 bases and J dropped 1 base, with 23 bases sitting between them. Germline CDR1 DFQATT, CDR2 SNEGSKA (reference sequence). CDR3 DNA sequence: TGCAGTGCTAGACGGGTTGGGCGTGCGCGGGGGCCCCAAGAGACCCAGTACTTC. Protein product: CSARRVGRARGPQETQYF.

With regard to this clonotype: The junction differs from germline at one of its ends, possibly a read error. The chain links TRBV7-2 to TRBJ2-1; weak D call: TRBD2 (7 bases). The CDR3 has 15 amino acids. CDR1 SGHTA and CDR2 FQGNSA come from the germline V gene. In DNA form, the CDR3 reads TGTGCCAACAGCTTACGGGGGGCTGTCGGCAATGAGCAGTTCTTC. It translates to CANSLRGAVGNEQFF.

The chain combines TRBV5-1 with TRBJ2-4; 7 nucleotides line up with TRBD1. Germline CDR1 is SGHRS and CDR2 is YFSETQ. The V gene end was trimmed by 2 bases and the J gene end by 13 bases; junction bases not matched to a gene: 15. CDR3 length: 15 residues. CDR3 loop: CASSFPGQPHNEQYF. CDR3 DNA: TGCGCCAGCAGCTTTCCGGGACAGCCTCACAATGAGCAGTACTTC.

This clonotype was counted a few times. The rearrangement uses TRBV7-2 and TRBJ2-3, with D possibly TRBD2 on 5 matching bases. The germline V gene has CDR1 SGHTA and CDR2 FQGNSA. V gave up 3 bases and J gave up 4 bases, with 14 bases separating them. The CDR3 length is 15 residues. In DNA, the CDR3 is TGTGCCAGCAGCTTTGAGGGCAAAAGGGCAGATACGCAGTATTTT. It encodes CASSFEGKRADTQYF. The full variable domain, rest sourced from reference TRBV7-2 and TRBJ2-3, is GAGVSQSPSNKVTEKGKDVELRCDPISGHTALYWYRQSLGQGLEFLIYFQGNSAPDKSGLPSDRFSAERTGGSVSTLTIQRTQQEDSAVYLCASSFEGKRADTQYFGPGTRLTVL.

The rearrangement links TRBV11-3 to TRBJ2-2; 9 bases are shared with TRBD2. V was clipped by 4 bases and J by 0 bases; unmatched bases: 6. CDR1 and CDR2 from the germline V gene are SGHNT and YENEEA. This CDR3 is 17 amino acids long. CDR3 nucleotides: TGTGCCAGCAGCTCGCCCACTAGCGGGTCGAACACCGGGGAGCTGTTTTTT. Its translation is CASSSPTSGSNTGELFF.

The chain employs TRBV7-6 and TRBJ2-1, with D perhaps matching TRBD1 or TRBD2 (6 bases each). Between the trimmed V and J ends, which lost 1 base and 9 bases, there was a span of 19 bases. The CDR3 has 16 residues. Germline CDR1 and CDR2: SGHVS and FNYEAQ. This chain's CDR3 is CASSLVPGANGVEQFF. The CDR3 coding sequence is TGTGCCAGCAGCTTAGTTCCGGGGGCGAACGGGGTTGAGCAGTTCTTC.

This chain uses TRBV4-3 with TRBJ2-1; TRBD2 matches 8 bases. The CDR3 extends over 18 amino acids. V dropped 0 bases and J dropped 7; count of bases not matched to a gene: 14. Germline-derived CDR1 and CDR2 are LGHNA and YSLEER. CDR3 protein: CASSQDVIGRAGENEQFF. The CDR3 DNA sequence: TGCGCCAGCAGCCAAGACGTAATAGGGCGAGCGGGAGAGAATGAGCAGTTCTTC.

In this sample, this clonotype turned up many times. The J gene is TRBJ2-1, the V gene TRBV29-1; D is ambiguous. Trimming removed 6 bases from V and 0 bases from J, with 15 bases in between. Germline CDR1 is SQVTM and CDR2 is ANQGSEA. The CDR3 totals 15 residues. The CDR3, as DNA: TGCAGCGTAGCTCAGGCTCCGAGCTCCTACAATGAGCAGTTCTTC. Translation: CSVAQAPSSYNEQFF.

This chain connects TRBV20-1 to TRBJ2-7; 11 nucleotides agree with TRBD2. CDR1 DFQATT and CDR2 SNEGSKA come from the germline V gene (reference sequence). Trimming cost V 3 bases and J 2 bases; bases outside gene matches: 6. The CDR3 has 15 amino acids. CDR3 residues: CSARGTSGGPYEQYF. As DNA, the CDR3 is TGCAGTGCTAGGGGTACTAGCGGGGGACCCTACGAGCAGTACTTC.

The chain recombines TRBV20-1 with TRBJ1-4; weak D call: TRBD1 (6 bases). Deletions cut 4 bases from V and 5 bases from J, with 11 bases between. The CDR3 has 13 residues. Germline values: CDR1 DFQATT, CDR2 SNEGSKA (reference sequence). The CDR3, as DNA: TGCAGTGCTACCGACAGGAGGAATGAAAAACTGTTTTTT. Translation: CSATDRRNEKLFF.

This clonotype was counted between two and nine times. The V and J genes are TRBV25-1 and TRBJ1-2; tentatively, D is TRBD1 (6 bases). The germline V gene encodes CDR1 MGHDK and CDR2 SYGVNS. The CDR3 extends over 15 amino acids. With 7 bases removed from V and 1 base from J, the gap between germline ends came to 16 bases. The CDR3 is CASTGLKGVNYGYTF. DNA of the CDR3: TGTGCCAGCACCGGGTTAAAGGGGGTTAACTATGGCTACACCTTC.

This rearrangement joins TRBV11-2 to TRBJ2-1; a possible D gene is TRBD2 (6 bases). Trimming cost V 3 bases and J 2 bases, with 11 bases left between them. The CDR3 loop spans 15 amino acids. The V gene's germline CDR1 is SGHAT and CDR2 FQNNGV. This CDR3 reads CASSFLRGTYNEQFF. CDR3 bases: TGTGCCAGCAGCTTTCTGCGGGGAACCTACAATGAGCAGTTCTTC.

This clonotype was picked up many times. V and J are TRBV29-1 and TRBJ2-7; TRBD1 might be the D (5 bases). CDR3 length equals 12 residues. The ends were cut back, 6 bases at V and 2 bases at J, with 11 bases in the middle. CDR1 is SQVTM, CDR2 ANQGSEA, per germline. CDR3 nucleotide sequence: TGCAGCGTCCAGCAGGGTCCCTACGAGCAGTACTTC. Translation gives CSVQQGPYEQYF.

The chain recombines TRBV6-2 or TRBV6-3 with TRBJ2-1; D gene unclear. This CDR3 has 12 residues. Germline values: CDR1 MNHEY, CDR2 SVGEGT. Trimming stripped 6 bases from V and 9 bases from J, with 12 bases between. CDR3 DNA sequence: TGTGCCAGCAGGAAATTAGCCAGTGAGCAGTTCTTC. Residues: CASRKLASEQFF.

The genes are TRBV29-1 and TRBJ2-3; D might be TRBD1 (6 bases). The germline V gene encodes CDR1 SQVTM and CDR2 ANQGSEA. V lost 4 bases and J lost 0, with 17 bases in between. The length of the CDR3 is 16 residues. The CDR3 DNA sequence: TGCAGCGTTGTTAGGGCTCGGACAGCTAGCACAGATACGCAGTATTTT. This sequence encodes CSVVRARTASTDTQYF.

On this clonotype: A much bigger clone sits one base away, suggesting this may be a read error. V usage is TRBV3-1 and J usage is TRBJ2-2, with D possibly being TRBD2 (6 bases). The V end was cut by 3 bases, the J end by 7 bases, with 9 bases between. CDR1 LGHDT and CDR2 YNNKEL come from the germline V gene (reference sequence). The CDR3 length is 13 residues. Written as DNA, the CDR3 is TGTGCCAGCAGCCAGGGCGGGGACGGGGAGCTGTTTTTT. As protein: CASSQGGDGELFF. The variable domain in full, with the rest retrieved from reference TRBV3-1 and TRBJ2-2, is DTAVSQTPKYLVTQMGNDKSIKCEQNLGHDTMYWYKQDSKKFLKIMFSYNNKELIINETVPNRFSPKSPDKAHLNLHINSLELGDSAVYFCASSQGGDGELFFGEGSRLTVL.

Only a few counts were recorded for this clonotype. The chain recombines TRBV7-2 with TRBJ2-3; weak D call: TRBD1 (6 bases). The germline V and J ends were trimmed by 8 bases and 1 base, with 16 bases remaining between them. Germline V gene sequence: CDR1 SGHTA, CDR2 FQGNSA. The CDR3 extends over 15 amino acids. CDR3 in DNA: TGTGCCAGCCGCCTGGGGGCCGGGGGCACAGATACGCAGTATTTT. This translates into CASRLGAGGTDTQYF. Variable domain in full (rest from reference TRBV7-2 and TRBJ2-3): GAGVSQSPSNKVTEKGKDVELRCDPISGHTALYWYRQSLGQGLEFLIYFQGNSAPDKSGLPSDRFSAERTGGSVSTLTIQRTQQEDSAVYLCASRLGAGGTDTQYFGPGTRLTVL.

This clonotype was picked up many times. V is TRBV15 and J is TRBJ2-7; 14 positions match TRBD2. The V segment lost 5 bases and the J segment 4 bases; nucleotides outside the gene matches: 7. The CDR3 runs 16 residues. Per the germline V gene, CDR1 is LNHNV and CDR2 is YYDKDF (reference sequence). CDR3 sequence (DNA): TGTGCCACCAGCCAAGGACTAGCGGGAGGACGGTACGAGCAGTACTTC. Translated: CATSQGLAGGRYEQYF. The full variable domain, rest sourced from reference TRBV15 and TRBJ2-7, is DAMVIQNPRYQVTQFGKPVTLSCSQTLNHNVMYWYQQKSSQAPKLLFHYYDKDFNNEADTPDNFQSRRPNTSFCFLDIRSPGLGDTAMYLCATSQGLAGGRYEQYFGPGTRLTVT.

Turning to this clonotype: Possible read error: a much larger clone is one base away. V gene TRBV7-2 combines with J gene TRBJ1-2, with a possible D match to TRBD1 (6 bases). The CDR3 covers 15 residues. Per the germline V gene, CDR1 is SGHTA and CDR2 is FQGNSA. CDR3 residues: CASSLSGVGNYGHTF. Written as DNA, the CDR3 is TGTGCCAGCAGCCTATCAGGGGTCGGGAACTATGGCCACACCTTC.